The rows below give T cell receptor beta chains drawn from one sample of a study of OX40 agonist ivuxolimab in advanced cancers. The protocol was immunoSEQ multiplex PCR, while the TCRdb copy is restricted to in-frame clones and leaves out a portion. The repertoire holds tens of thousands of clones, with approximately 84% as singletons. The input for sequencing was CD4+ or CD8+ T cells sorted from blood, taken in a trial of the OX40 agonist ivuxolimab. These receptors came from an adult with an advanced solid tumor such as melanoma, head and neck, liver or kidney cancer. CDR3s include the opening cysteine and the closing phenylalanine or tryptophan. D genes are given only for firm matches. Only part of the rows carry a size: once, few, many, or a class if the clone is expanded.

D gene: NA
J gene: TRBJ1-2
V gene: TRBV19
clone size: once
CDR3 protein: CASTTIGGHPGYGYTF
CDR3 DNA: TGTGCCAGTACCACCATTGGGGGACACCCTGGTTATGGCTACACCTTC

D gene: NA
J gene: TRBJ1-2
V gene: TRBV5-1
clone size: once
CDR3 protein: CASSGEIGENYGYTF
CDR3 DNA: TGCGCCAGCAGCGGGGAGATCGGGGAAAACTATGGCTACACCTTC

D gene: TRBD1
J gene: TRBJ1-5
V gene: TRBV30
clone size: NA
CDR3 protein: CAWSPGTASNQPQHF
CDR3 DNA: TGTGCCTGGAGCCCCGGGACAGCTAGCAATCAGCCCCAGCATTTT

D gene: TRBD2
J gene: TRBJ2-5
V gene: TRBV4-1
clone size: NA
CDR3 protein: CASSPLAGEETQYF
CDR3 DNA: TGCGCCAGCAGCCCCTTAGCGGGGGAGGAGACCCAGTACTTC

D gene: NA
J gene: TRBJ1-5
V gene: TRBV6-1
clone size: once
CDR3 protein: CASSELEGFGNQPQHF
CDR3 DNA: TGTGCCAGCAGTGAGTTAGAGGGGTTTGGCAATCAGCCCCAGCATTTT

D gene: TRBD2
J gene: TRBJ2-7
V gene: TRBV4-1
clone size: NA
CDR3 protein: CASSRGGGLSDEQYF
CDR3 DNA: TGCGCCAGCAGCCGCGGGGGGGGGCTCTCCGACGAGCAGTACTTC

D gene: NA
J gene: TRBJ2-1
V gene: TRBV7-6
clone size: NA
CDR3 protein: CASSLAIVSNNEQFF
CDR3 DNA: TGTGCCAGCAGCTTAGCCATAGTCTCCAACAATGAGCAGTTCTTC

D gene: NA
J gene: TRBJ1-1
V gene: TRBV30
clone size: NA
CDR3 protein: CAWVKGVVTEAFF
CDR3 DNA: TGTGCCTGGGTAAAGGGGGTTGTCACTGAAGCTTTCTTT

D gene: NA
J gene: TRBJ1-2
V gene: TRBV28
clone size: NA
CDR3 protein: CASSFSVQPGENGYTF
CDR3 DNA: TGTGCCAGCAGTTTCTCGGTCCAACCAGGGGAAAATGGCTACACCTTC

D gene: TRBD1
J gene: TRBJ1-1
V gene: TRBV5-6
clone size: NA
CDR3 protein: CASSPGTGAWVAFF
CDR3 DNA: TGTGCCAGCAGCCCCGGGACAGGTGCGTGGGTAGCTTTCTTT

D gene: NA
J gene: TRBJ1-2
V gene: TRBV27
clone size: NA
CDR3 protein: CASSWDGSFYGYTF
CDR3 DNA: TGTGCCAGCAGTTGGGACGGATCTTTTTATGGCTACACCTTC

D gene: NA
J gene: TRBJ2-6
V gene: TRBV4-3
clone size: NA
CDR3 protein: CASSQDYGSGANVLTF
CDR3 DNA: TGCGCCAGCAGCCAAGATTACGGTTCCGGGGCCAACGTCCTGACTTTC

D gene: NA
J gene: TRBJ1-5
V gene: TRBV28
clone size: NA
CDR3 protein: CASSPLGNQPQHF
CDR3 DNA: TGTGCCAGCAGTCCCTTAGGGAATCAGCCCCAGCATTTT

D gene: TRBD2
J gene: TRBJ2-1
V gene: TRBV6-5
clone size: NA
CDR3 protein: CASSGGSSSYNEQFF
CDR3 DNA: TGTGCCAGTAGCGGGGGCTCGAGCTCCTACAATGAGCAGTTCTTC

D gene: TRBD1
J gene: TRBJ2-1
V gene: TRBV7-6
clone size: NA
CDR3 protein: CASSLAGQGTYNEQFF
CDR3 DNA: TGTGCCAGCAGCTTAGCAGGACAGGGTACCTACAATGAGCAGTTCTTC

D gene: NA
J gene: TRBJ2-7
V gene: TRBV7-9
clone size: NA
CDR3 protein: CASSPFGDEQYF
CDR3 DNA: TGTGCCAGCAGCCCGTTCGGGGACGAGCAGTACTTC

D gene: NA
J gene: TRBJ1-1
V gene: TRBV9
clone size: NA
CDR3 protein: CASSLWGNTEAFF
CDR3 DNA: TGTGCCAGCAGCTTGTGGGGAAACACTGAAGCTTTCTTT

D gene: TRBD1
J gene: TRBJ2-7
V gene: TRBV27
clone size: NA
CDR3 protein: CASSLQGAIYEQYF
CDR3 DNA: TGTGCCAGCAGTCTACAGGGGGCGATCTACGAGCAGTACTTC

D gene: NA
J gene: TRBJ2-7
V gene: TRBV6-5
clone size: NA
CDR3 protein: CASSPTGLRGYEQYF
CDR3 DNA: TGTGCCAGCAGCCCTACAGGGCTCCGAGGTTACGAGCAGTACTTC

D gene: TRBD2
J gene: TRBJ2-7
V gene: TRBV7-9
clone size: NA
CDR3 protein: CASSLLAGGPDEQYF
CDR3 DNA: TGTGCCAGCAGCTTATTGGCGGGAGGGCCTGACGAGCAGTACTTC

D gene: TRBD1
J gene: TRBJ1-1
V gene: TRBV7-6
clone size: NA
CDR3 protein: CASSSGTGNTEAFF
CDR3 DNA: TGTGCCAGCAGCTCGGGGACAGGGAACACTGAAGCTTTCTTT

D gene: NA
J gene: TRBJ1-5
V gene: TRBV7-2
clone size: NA
CDR3 protein: CASSLAETGYQPQHF
CDR3 DNA: TGTGCCAGCAGCTTAGCTGAGACAGGCTATCAGCCCCAGCATTTT

D gene: NA
J gene: TRBJ1-1
V gene: TRBV9
clone size: once
CDR3 protein: CASSVVSTRDIGPEAFF
CDR3 DNA: TGTGCCAGCAGCGTAGTTTCAACCCGGGACATAGGGCCTGAAGCTTTCTTT

D gene: NA
J gene: TRBJ1-1
V gene: TRBV28
clone size: NA
CDR3 protein: CASLTPFQHNTEAFF
CDR3 DNA: TGTGCCAGCTTGACCCCCTTCCAACACAACACTGAAGCTTTCTTT

D gene: TRBD1
J gene: TRBJ2-6
V gene: TRBV13
clone size: NA
CDR3 protein: CASSLGTGVSGANVLTF
CDR3 DNA: TGTGCCAGCAGCCTAGGGACAGGGGTGTCCGGGGCCAACGTCCTGACTTTC

D gene: NA
J gene: TRBJ1-3
V gene: TRBV5-4
clone size: NA
CDR3 protein: CASSTQGNTIYF
CDR3 DNA: TGTGCCAGCAGCACGCAGGGAAACACCATATATTTT

D gene: NA
J gene: TRBJ1-2
V gene: TRBV27
clone size: NA
CDR3 protein: CASSFGAGPYGYTF
CDR3 DNA: TGTGCCAGCAGTTTTGGGGCAGGGCCCTATGGCTACACCTTC

D gene: NA
J gene: TRBJ1-6
V gene: TRBV28
clone size: once
CDR3 protein: CASSLRSRVTVYRNSPLHF
CDR3 DNA: TGTGCCAGCAGTTTAAGGTCCCGGGTGACGGTGTACCGAAATTCACCCCTCCACTTT

D gene: NA
J gene: TRBJ2-7
V gene: TRBV7-8
clone size: NA
CDR3 protein: CASSLGLGVEQYF
CDR3 DNA: TGTGCCAGCAGCTTAGGACTAGGCGTCGAGCAGTACTTC

D gene: TRBD2
J gene: TRBJ2-3
V gene: TRBV27
clone size: NA
CDR3 protein: CASSLLTGAGGGTDTQYF
CDR3 DNA: TGTGCCAGCAGTTTATTGACTGGTGCGGGAGGGGGTACAGATACGCAGTATTTT

D gene: NA
J gene: TRBJ2-5
V gene: TRBV7-9
clone size: NA
CDR3 protein: CASSPKRTGLRETQYF
CDR3 DNA: TGTGCCAGCAGCCCAAAGAGAACAGGGCTTCGAGAGACCCAGTACTTC

D gene: TRBD2
J gene: TRBJ2-5
V gene: TRBV15
clone size: NA
CDR3 protein: CATLAGGEETQYF
CDR3 DNA: TGTGCCACCTTAGCGGGAGGGGAGGAGACCCAGTACTTC

D gene: NA
J gene: TRBJ2-5
V gene: TRBV27
clone size: NA
CDR3 protein: CASSLSGVETQYF
CDR3 DNA: TGTGCCAGCAGTTTATCGGGGGTTGAGACCCAGTACTTC

D gene: NA
J gene: TRBJ1-2
V gene: TRBV30
clone size: NA
CDR3 protein: CAGGPGLEESCYGYTF
CDR3 DNA: TGTGCCGGGGGGCCGGGACTCGAGGAATCTTGCTATGGCTACACCTTC

D gene: TRBD1
J gene: TRBJ1-5
V gene: TRBV7-9
clone size: NA
CDR3 protein: CASSLTGVGNQPQHF
CDR3 DNA: TGTGCCAGCAGCCTTACAGGGGTCGGCAATCAGCCCCAGCATTTT

D gene: TRBD1
J gene: TRBJ2-7
V gene: TRBV6-5
clone size: NA
CDR3 protein: CASSYGTATYEQYF
CDR3 DNA: TGTGCCAGCAGTTACGGGACAGCTACCTACGAGCAGTACTTC

D gene: NA
J gene: TRBJ2-1
V gene: TRBV6-1
clone size: NA
CDR3 protein: CASSVPGLVEQFF
CDR3 DNA: TGTGCCAGCAGTGTACCGGGACTCGTTGAGCAGTTCTTC

D gene: NA
J gene: TRBJ2-3
V gene: TRBV27
clone size: NA
CDR3 protein: CASLRRSGVNPSTDTQYF
CDR3 DNA: TGTGCCAGTCTTCGGAGGTCGGGGGTGAACCCAAGCACAGATACGCAGTATTTT

D gene: NA
J gene: TRBJ2-2
V gene: TRBV11-1
clone size: once
CDR3 protein: CASSLGLTGELFF
CDR3 DNA: TGTGCCAGCAGCTTAGGGCTCACCGGGGAGCTGTTTTTT

D gene: NA
J gene: TRBJ1-1
V gene: TRBV4-1
clone size: NA
CDR3 protein: CASTGALNTEAFF
CDR3 DNA: TGCGCCAGCACCGGGGCCCTGAACACTGAAGCTTTCTTT

D gene: NA
J gene: TRBJ1-5
V gene: TRBV9
clone size: NA
CDR3 protein: CASSVGWYNQPQHF
CDR3 DNA: TGTGCCAGCAGCGTAGGGTGGTACAATCAGCCCCAGCATTTT